This T cell receptor beta chain comes out of a study of blood T cells in healthy people across ages. Study details: T cells yielded about one barcoded beta molecule per two cells through template switching. Study observations and caveats: CMV infection status of these donors was not known.

V lost 3 bases and J lost 2, with 9 bases in between. The germline gives CDR1 SGDLS, CDR2 YYNGEE. The CDR3 consists of 15 residues. Points on this clonotype: Its matching antigen is unknown.

Together with a sample-barcoded 5' primer, a J-beta primer mix was included in a second PCR lasting about 7 to 12 cycles. The study obtained at least 3 million CDR3-containing paired-end reads from every sample. In TCRdb, the 5' RACE reads were re-called with MiXCR into one record per CDR3 protein. The sample lists around 1.1 million distinct CDR3 sequences; less than 45% were seen once. The material sequenced was blood. The chain is built from TRBV9 and TRBJ2-6; D is ambiguous. The clonotype was recovered from a man in his late teens or twenties in good health. The CDR3 nucleotides read TGTGCCAGCAGCGAAACCAGGACTGGGGCCAACGTCCTGACTTTC. Protein: CASSETRTGANVLTF.